The 27 T cell receptor beta chains below were found in one sample sequenced in a study of response to subunit inactivated influenza vaccine. TCRdb reprocessed the RT-PCR reads via MiXCR and lists one record per CDR3 protein. Among under 850,000 distinct CDR3 sequences, 15% to 20% were seen once, and the ten largest hold approximately 11%. The sequenced sample was PBMCs from blood, obtained 5 days after vaccination. Source of these receptors: a man aged 45-60 years who received an inactivated influenza vaccine.

In this sample, this clonotype turned up a few times. The CDR3 protein is CASSLTRAVGVDEQYF. The CDR3 DNA reads as TGTGCCAGCAGCTTAACCCGGGCCGTAGGGGTGGACGAGCAGTACTTC. The chain recombines TRBV7-2 with TRBJ2-7; weak D call: TRBD1 (5 bases). Germline lookup yields CDR1 SGHTA and CDR2 FQGNSA. The CDR3 runs 16 residues. Trimming removed 2 bases at V and 5 bases at J, with 19 bases between. The complete variable domain, with remaining parts taken from reference TRBV7-2 and TRBJ2-7, reads GAGVSQSPSNKVTEKGKDVELRCDPISGHTALYWYRQSLGQGLEFLIYFQGNSAPDKSGLPSDRFSAERTGGSVSTLTIQRTQQEDSAVYLCASSLTRAVGVDEQYFGPGTRLTVT.

This chain connects TRBV6-4 to TRBJ2-4; D is unresolved. The CDR3 sequence is 13 residues long. Trimming removed 5 bases at V and 14 bases at J, with 19 bases between. CDR1 is MRHNA and CDR2 is SNTAGT in the germline V gene. As DNA, the CDR3 is TGTGCCAGCAGTCTCCCTCGATGTGCCGTGGAGTACTTC. It specifies CASSLPRCAVEYF.

Note on this clonotype: A much larger clone sits a single nucleotide away, making a read error possible. V gene TRBV27 combines with J gene TRBJ1-5, with TRBD1 matching over 7 bases. This CDR3 region has 15 residues. Germline values: CDR1 MNHEY, CDR2 SMNVEV (reference sequence). CDR3 residues: CASSLRQGGNQPKHF. CDR3 nucleotide sequence: TGTGCCAGCAGTTTAAGACAGGGCGGCAATCAGCCCAAGCATTTT.

This clonotype was picked up a small number of times. The rearrangement uses TRBV29-1 and TRBJ1-1; D is unclear. Trimming removed 6 bases from V and 1 base from J, with 9 bases in between. CDR1 is SQVTM, CDR2 ANQGSEA, per germline. The CDR3 length is 12 residues. The CDR3 region is CSVLRGNTEAFF. The DNA for the CDR3 is TGCAGCGTGTTGCGCGGGAACACTGAAGCTTTCTTT. The full variable domain, with the rest looked up from reference TRBV29-1 and TRBJ1-1, is SAVISQKPSRDICQRGTSLTIQCQVDSQVTMMFWYRQQPGQSLTLIATANQGSEATYESGFVIDKFPISRPNLTFSTLTVSNMSPEDSSIYLCSVLRGNTEAFFGQGTRLTVV.

The rearrangement joins TRBV11-1 to TRBJ1-3; TRBD1 aligns across 7 bases. This CDR3 is built from 12 residues. Germline lookup yields CDR1 SGHAT and CDR2 FQDESV (reference sequence). The trim removed 7 bases at V and 8 bases at J, leaving 5 bases unmatched. CDR3 DNA: TGTGCCAGCAAAGACAGGGAAGACACCATATATTTT. It codes for CASKDREDTIYF.

This rearrangement joins TRBV18 to TRBJ2-7; TRBD1 is a possible D gene (7 bases). This CDR3 spans 17 amino acids. V lost 6 bases and J 6 bases, leaving 27 bases between the germline ends. Germline loops: CDR1 KGHSH, CDR2 LQKENI. The CDR3 loop is CASSQGTAGRYRLEQYF. In DNA, the CDR3 is TGTGCCAGCTCGCAGGGGACAGCGGGCCGTTACCGCCTCGAGCAGTACTTC. The full variable domain, in which reference TRBV18 and TRBJ2-7 provide the parts outside the CDR3, is NAGVMQNPRHLVRRRGQEARLRCSPMKGHSHVYWYRQLPEEGLKFMVYLQKENIIDESGMPKERFSAEFPKEGPSILRIQQVVRGDSAAYFCASSQGTAGRYRLEQYFGPGTRLTVT.

This clonotype was found a few times. The chain carries TRBV6-6 and TRBJ2-7; D tentatively fits TRBD1 or TRBD2 (5 bases each). Germline V lookup: CDR1 MNHNY, CDR2 SVGAGI (reference sequence). The CDR3 extends over 13 amino acids. Trimming cost V 6 bases and J 3 bases, with 12 bases left between them. The CDR3 nucleotides read TGTGCCAGCAGACTCGGGACCGACTACGAGCAGTACTTC. Translating gives CASRLGTDYEQYF.

The V and J genes are TRBV7-2 and TRBJ2-7; weak D call: TRBD1 (6 bases). Germline V gene lookup returns CDR1 SGHTA and CDR2 FQGNSA. CDR3 length: 13 amino acids. V lost 1 base and J 8 bases, leaving 12 bases between the germline ends. The chain's CDR3 is CASSLGGGWQQYF. The CDR3 DNA is TGTGCCAGCAGCTTAGGTGGGGGCTGGCAGCAGTACTTC.

This clonotype was seen repeatedly, ten times or more. This chain links TRBV29-1 with TRBJ2-5; 8 positions agree with TRBD1. J gave up 2 bases and V 3 bases, and 8 bases lay outside the gene matches. CDR1 and CDR2 (germline): SQVTM, ANQGSEA. This CDR3 has 15 amino acids. Written as DNA, the CDR3 is TGCAGCGTTGACTCCCCGGACAGGGAACAAGAGACCCAGTACTTC. It codes for CSVDSPDREQETQYF. Full variable domain (outside the CDR3, taken from reference TRBV29-1 and TRBJ2-5): SAVISQKPSRDICQRGTSLTIQCQVDSQVTMMFWYRQQPGQSLTLIATANQGSEATYESGFVIDKFPISRPNLTFSTLTVSNMSPEDSSIYLCSVDSPDREQETQYFGPGTRLLVL.

The chain recombines TRBV20-1 with TRBJ2-2; D is tentatively TRBD1 or TRBD2 (5 bases each). Germline V lookup: CDR1 DFQATT, CDR2 SNEGSKA (reference sequence). V lost 6 bases and J 5 bases, leaving 13 bases between the germline ends. This CDR3 region has 13 residues. Written as DNA, the CDR3 is TGCAGTGCCCGGGACGGAACTACCGGGGAGCTGTTTTTT. Its protein is CSARDGTTGELFF.

The chain carries TRBV9 and TRBJ2-7; D ambiguous. The CDR3 covers 14 residues. V was cut by 0 bases and J by 2 bases, with 9 bases left in between. Looked up from germline, CDR1 is SGDLS and CDR2 is YYNGEE. The CDR3: CASSVGTFTYEQYF. In DNA, the CDR3 is TGTGCCAGCAGCGTAGGGACCTTTACCTACGAGCAGTACTTC.

In its sample, this clonotype was seen many times. This chain uses TRBV20-1 with TRBJ2-2; D ambiguous. The CDR3 consists of 12 residues. Trimming took off 7 bases at V and 4 bases at J, with 10 bases between the two ends. From germline, CDR1 is DFQATT and CDR2 SNEGSKA (reference sequence). DNA for the CDR3: TGCAGTGGATATGTGGGCACCGGGGAGCTGTTTTTT. Protein sequence: CSGYVGTGELFF.

The CDR3 DNA follows: TGTGCCAGCAGCGTAGGGCCAGCGGGGGCCCTCCAAGAGACCCAGTACTTC. Translated, it gives CASSVGPAGALQETQYF. The chain uses TRBV9 and TRBJ2-5; 8 nucleotides agree with TRBD2. The ends lost 0 bases at V and 1 base at J; junction bases unmatched: 8. CDR1 and CDR2 from the germline V gene are SGDLS and YYNGEE. CDR3 size: 17 residues.

The chain uses TRBV2 and TRBJ2-7, with a tentative D call TRBD2 (6 bases). The CDR3 runs to 14 residues. The germline gives CDR1 SNHLY, CDR2 FYNNEI. Between the trimmed V and J ends, which lost 7 bases and 1 base, there was a span of 14 bases. Here the CDR3 reads CASIPSTRSYEQYF. The CDR3 nucleotides read TGTGCCAGCATTCCGTCGACTAGATCCTACGAGCAGTACTTC.

The chain has TRBV4-2 and TRBJ1-4; D perhaps matches TRBD1 (6 bases). Germline-derived CDR1 and CDR2 are LGHNA and YNFKEQ. V shed 0 bases and J shed 2 bases, with 13 bases lying between them. The CDR3 spans 17 residues. CDR3 region: CASSQDWGGATNEKLFF. The CDR3 DNA reads as TGTGCCAGCAGCCAAGATTGGGGGGGCGCGACTAATGAAAAACTGTTTTTT.

The rearrangement links TRBV30 to TRBJ2-3; 10 nucleotides line up with TRBD1. The CDR3 extends over 15 amino acids. CDR1 GTSNPN and CDR2 SVGIG come from the germline V gene (reference sequence). V was pared by 2 bases and J by 7 bases, with 9 bases of the junction left unmatched. CDR3 nucleotides: TGTGCCTGGAGTATGGGACAGGGGTCCAGGAATACGCAGTATTTT. Translated, it gives CAWSMGQGSRNTQYF.

The V call is TRBV7-8, the J call TRBJ1-2; TRBD1 agrees at 7 bases. Germline V gene sequence: CDR1 SGHVS, CDR2 FQNEAQ. There are 16 residues in the CDR3. Unmatched junction bases numbered 12, after V lost 0 bases and J lost 8 bases. Here the CDR3 reads CASSLADPQGREGYTF. CDR3 DNA: TGTGCCAGCAGCTTAGCGGACCCACAGGGGAGGGAAGGCTACACCTTC.

This rearrangement joins TRBV3-1 to TRBJ2-1; D might be TRBD1 (6 bases). Germline V lookup: CDR1 LGHDT, CDR2 YNNKEL (reference sequence). The germline V and J ends were trimmed by 4 bases and 4 bases, with 17 bases remaining between them. This CDR3 has 16 amino acids. DNA of the CDR3: TGTGCCAGCAGCCTGGGGGCGTTCCGAAATTACAATGAGCAGTTCTTC. Translated: CASSLGAFRNYNEQFF.

The rearrangement links TRBV11-2 to TRBJ2-2; 12 bases match TRBD2. J was trimmed by 5 bases and V by 4 bases; bases with no gene match: 11. This CDR3 region has 18 residues. Per germline, CDR1 SGHAT and CDR2 FQNNGV. CDR3 in amino acids: CASSWKLPGLAGTGELFF. The CDR3 coding sequence is TGTGCCAGCAGCTGGAAGTTACCTGGACTAGCGGGAACCGGGGAGCTGTTTTTT. The full variable domain, rest sourced from reference TRBV11-2 and TRBJ2-2, is EAGVAQSPRYKIIEKRQSVAFWCNPISGHATLYWYQQILGQGPKLLIQFQNNGVVDDSQLPKDRFSAERLKGVDSTLKIQPAKLEDSAVYLCASSWKLPGLAGTGELFFGEGSRLTVL.

The chain uses TRBV4-2 and TRBJ1-3; D call uncertain. CDR1 and CDR2 from the germline V gene are LGHNA and YNFKEQ. The V end was cut by 1 base, the J end by 2 bases, with 12 bases between. This CDR3 contains 16 residues. This CDR3 reads CASSQAYSVPGNTIYF. CDR3 coding DNA: TGTGCCAGCAGCCAAGCATATAGTGTCCCTGGAAACACCATATATTTT.

The sample holds a few counts of this clonotype. The rearrangement uses TRBV5-1 and TRBJ2-5; D is uncertain. Germline V CDR1 and CDR2: SGHRS, YFSETQ. Deletions cut 0 bases from V and 2 bases from J, with 11 bases between. The CDR3 length is 15 residues. CDR3 DNA: TGCGCCAGCAGCTTGGTACCGGAAACTCAAGAGACCCAGTACTTC. This translates into CASSLVPETQETQYF.

V usage is TRBV6-1 and J usage is TRBJ2-2; 9 bases line up with TRBD2. V trimming: 6 bases; J trimming: 5 bases; junction bases outside the gene matches: 4. Germline loops: CDR1 MNHNS, CDR2 SASEGT. The CDR3 loop spans 14 amino acids. The CDR3 sequence: CASRRGGATGELFF. In DNA form, the CDR3 reads TGTGCCAGCAGACGCGGGGGGGCGACCGGGGAGCTGTTTTTT.

Ten or more counts support this clonotype. CDR3 residues: CASSYSRQGSSSYNEQFF. The CDR3 region has the DNA TGTGCCAGCAGTTACTCCAGACAGGGGTCCTCCTCCTACAATGAGCAGTTCTTC. This sequence joins TRBV6-5 and TRBJ2-1, with 8 bases that match TRBD1. The CDR3 contains 18 residues. The germline gives CDR1 MNHEY, CDR2 SVGAGI. J lost 0 bases, V lost 0 bases, and 7 bases had no gene match.

This clonotype was detected only a few times. The V and J genes are TRBV6-2 or TRBV6-3 and TRBJ1-5; TRBD1 matches 10 bases. The CDR3 consists of 18 residues. V dropped 2 bases and J dropped 2; count of bases not matched to a gene: 9. Germline CDR1 MNHEY, CDR2 SVGEGT. The CDR3 DNA reads TGTGCCAGCAGTTACGAGGGGACAGGGGTAGACGGCAATCAGCCCCAGCATTTT. Its protein is CASSYEGTGVDGNQPQHF.

There are a few counts of this clonotype. This sequence joins TRBV5-1 and TRBJ1-1, with 11 bases lining up with TRBD1. Per the germline V gene, CDR1 is SGHRS and CDR2 is YFSETQ. CDR3 length: 17 amino acids. The ends lost 0 bases at V and 1 base at J; junction bases unmatched: 5. CDR3 bases: TGCGCCAGCAGCTTGGCCCGGACAGGGGGCGCGAACACTGAAGCTTTCTTT. This encodes CASSLARTGGANTEAFF.

This chain joins TRBV28 and TRBJ2-1; the D is unclear. The CDR3 runs to 12 residues. Trimming pared 5 bases from V and 7 bases from J, leaving 9 bases between. Germline values: CDR1 MDHEN, CDR2 SYDVKM. This chain's CDR3 is CASSASRNEQFF. The CDR3 coding sequence is TGTGCCAGCAGTGCTTCTAGGAATGAGCAGTTCTTC.

The chain links TRBV9 to TRBJ2-1; 7 positions match TRBD1. Per the germline V gene, CDR1 is SGDLS and CDR2 is YYNGEE. This CDR3 has 15 residues. Trimming removed 3 bases from V and 4 bases from J; junction bases left unmatched: 7. DNA of the CDR3: TGTGCCAGCAGCGCAGGGGGTCGGGGTTACAATGAGCAGTTCTTC. Encoded protein: CASSAGGRGYNEQFF.